The next 4 T cell receptor beta chains were all read from a single sample in a study of CXCR3-negative and CXCR3-positive naive CD8 T cells. The authors prepared UMI-labeled TRB cDNA libraries by 5' RACE. TCRdb reanalyzed the 5' RACE reads and collapses them to one entry per CDR3 protein, without DNA. Its clone listing holds about 90,000 distinct CDR3 sequences. The material sequenced was naive CXCR3- CD8+ T cells from blood. Subset reported: CD45RO-CCR7+CD27+CD95- naive CD8+ T cells lacking CXCR3 (TNR3-). The source of these receptors is a human donor in good health. Some clones in this sample may be carry-over from other donors' samples.

The J gene is TRBJ2-3, the V gene TRBV19; TCRdb lists TRBD1, though no DNA is available to test this call. The CDR3 is made up of 13 amino acids. CDR1 is LNHDA, CDR2 SQIVND, per germline (reference sequence). The CDR3 protein is CASKGGNTDTQYF. The full variable domain, with the rest looked up from reference TRBV19 and TRBJ2-3, is DGGITQSPKYLFRKEGQNVTLSCEQNLNHDAMYWYRQDPGQGLRLIYYSQIVNDFQKGDIAEGYSVSREKKESFPLTVTSAQKNPTAFYLCASKGGNTDTQYFGPGTRLTVL.

The chain carries TRBV12-3 or TRBV12-4 and TRBJ2-1; with no DNA, the TCRdb D assignment of TRBD2 cannot be verified. The CDR3 extends over 15 amino acids. This chain's CDR3 is CASITTGTRDNEQFF.

The rearrangement links TRBV6-5 to TRBJ2-1; with no DNA, the TCRdb D assignment of TRBD2 cannot be verified. Germline values: CDR1 MNHEY, CDR2 SVGAGI. The CDR3 extends over 14 amino acids. The chain's CDR3 is CASSFSGSRTEQFF.

The chain joins TRBV9 to TRBJ2-2; checking the TCRdb D call of TRBD2 is not possible without DNA. The CDR3 runs 14 residues. Looked up from germline, CDR1 is SGDLS and CDR2 is YYNGEE. This CDR3 reads CASSVEGTTGELFF.